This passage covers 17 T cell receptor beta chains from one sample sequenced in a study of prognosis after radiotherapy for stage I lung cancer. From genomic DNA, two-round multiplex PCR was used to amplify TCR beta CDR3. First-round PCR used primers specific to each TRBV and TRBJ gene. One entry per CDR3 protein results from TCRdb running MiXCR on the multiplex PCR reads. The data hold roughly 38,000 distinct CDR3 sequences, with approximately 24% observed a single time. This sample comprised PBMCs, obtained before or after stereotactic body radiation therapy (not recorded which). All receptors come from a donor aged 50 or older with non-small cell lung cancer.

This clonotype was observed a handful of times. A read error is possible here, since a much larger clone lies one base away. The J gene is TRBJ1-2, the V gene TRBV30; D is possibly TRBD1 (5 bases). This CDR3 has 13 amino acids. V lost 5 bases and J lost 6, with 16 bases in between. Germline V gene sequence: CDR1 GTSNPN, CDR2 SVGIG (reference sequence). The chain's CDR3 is CAWGESGGDGYTF. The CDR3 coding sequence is TGTGCCTGGGGTGAGTCGGGGGGTGATGGCTACACCTTC.

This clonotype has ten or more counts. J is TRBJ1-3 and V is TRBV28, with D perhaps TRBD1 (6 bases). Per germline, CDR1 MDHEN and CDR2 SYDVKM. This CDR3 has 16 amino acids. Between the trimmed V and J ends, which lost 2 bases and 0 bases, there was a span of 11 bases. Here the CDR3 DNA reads TGTGCCAGCAGTTTACCGGGACACTACTCTGGAAACACCATATATTTT. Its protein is CASSLPGHYSGNTIYF.

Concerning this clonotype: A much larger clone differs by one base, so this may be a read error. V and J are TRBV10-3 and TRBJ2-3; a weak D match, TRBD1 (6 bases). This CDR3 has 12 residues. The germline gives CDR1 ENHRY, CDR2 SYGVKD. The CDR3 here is CAISGTTDMQYF. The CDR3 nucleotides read TGTGCCATCAGCGGGACAACAGATATGCAGTATTTT.

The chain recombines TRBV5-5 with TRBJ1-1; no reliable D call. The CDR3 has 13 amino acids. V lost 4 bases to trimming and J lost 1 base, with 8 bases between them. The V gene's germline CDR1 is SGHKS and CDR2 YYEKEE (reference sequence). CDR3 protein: CASSPTWNTEAFF. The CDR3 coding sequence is TGTGCCAGCAGCCCGACATGGAACACTGAAGCTTTCTTT.

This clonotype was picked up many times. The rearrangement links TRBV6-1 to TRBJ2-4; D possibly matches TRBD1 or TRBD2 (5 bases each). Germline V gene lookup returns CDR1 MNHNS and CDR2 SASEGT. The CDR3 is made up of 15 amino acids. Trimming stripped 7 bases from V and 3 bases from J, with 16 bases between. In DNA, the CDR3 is TGTGCCAGCACCCAAATAGGGGCGGGCAAAAACATTCAGTACTTC. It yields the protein CASTQIGAGKNIQYF.

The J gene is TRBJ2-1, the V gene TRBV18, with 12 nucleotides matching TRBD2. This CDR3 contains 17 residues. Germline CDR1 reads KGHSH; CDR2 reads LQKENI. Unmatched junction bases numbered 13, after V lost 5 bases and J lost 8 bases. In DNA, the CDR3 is TGTGCCAGCTCAACTATGCCTACGACTAGCGGGAGCTATGAGCAGTTCTTC. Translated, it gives CASSTMPTTSGSYEQFF. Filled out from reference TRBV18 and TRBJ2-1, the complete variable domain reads NAGVMQNPRHLVRRRGQEARLRCSPMKGHSHVYWYRQLPEEGLKFMVYLQKENIIDESGMPKERFSAEFPKEGPSILRIQQVVRGDSAAYFCASSTMPTTSGSYEQFFGPGTRLTVL.

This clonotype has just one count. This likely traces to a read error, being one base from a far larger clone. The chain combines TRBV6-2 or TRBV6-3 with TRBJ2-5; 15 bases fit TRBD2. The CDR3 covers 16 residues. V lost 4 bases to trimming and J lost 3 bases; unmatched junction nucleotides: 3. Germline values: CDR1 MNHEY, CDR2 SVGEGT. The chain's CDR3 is CASSSWTSGREETQYF. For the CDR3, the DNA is TGTGCCAGCAGTTCCTGGACTAGCGGGAGGGAAGAGACCCAGTACTTC.

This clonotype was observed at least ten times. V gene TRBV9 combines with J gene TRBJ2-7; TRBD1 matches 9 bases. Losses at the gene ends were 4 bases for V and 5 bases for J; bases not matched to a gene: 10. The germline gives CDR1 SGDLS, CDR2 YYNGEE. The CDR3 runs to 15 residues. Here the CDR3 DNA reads TGTGCCAGCAGCAAAGCCGGGACAGGGCTACACGAGCAGTACTTC. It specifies CASSKAGTGLHEQYF.

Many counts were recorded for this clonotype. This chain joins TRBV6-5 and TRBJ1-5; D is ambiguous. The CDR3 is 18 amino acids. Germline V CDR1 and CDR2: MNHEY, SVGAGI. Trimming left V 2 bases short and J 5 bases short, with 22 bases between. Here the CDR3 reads CASSYHAADLREDQPQHF. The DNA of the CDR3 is TGTGCCAGCAGTTACCATGCCGCGGACCTGAGGGAAGATCAGCCCCAGCATTTT.

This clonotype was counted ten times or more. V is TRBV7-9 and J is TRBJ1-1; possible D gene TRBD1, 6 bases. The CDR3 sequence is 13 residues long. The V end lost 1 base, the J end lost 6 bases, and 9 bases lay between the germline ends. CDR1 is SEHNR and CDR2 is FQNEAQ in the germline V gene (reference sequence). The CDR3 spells CASSLDRASEAFF. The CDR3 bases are TGTGCCAGCAGCTTAGACAGGGCCTCTGAAGCTTTCTTT.

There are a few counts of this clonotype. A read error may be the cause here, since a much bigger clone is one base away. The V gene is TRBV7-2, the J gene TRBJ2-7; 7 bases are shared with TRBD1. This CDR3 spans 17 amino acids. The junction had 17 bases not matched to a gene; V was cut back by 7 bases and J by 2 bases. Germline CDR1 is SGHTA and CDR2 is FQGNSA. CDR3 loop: CASIRNGIQGSAYEQYF. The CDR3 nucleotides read TGTGCCAGCATCCGAAACGGCATACAGGGGTCGGCCTACGAGCAGTACTTC.

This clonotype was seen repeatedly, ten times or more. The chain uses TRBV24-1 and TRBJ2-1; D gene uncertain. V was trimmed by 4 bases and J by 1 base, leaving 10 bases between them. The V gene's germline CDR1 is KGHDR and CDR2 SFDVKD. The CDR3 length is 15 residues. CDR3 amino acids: CATSDAHKSYNEQFF. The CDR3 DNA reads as TGTGCCACCAGTGACGCCCACAAGTCCTACAATGAGCAGTTCTTC.

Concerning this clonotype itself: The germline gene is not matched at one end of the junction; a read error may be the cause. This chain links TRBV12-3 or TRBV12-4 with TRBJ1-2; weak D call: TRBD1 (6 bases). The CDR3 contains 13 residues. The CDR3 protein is CDSSRTASYGYTF. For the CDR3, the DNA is TGTGACAGCAGTAGGACAGCGAGCTATGGCTACACCTTC.

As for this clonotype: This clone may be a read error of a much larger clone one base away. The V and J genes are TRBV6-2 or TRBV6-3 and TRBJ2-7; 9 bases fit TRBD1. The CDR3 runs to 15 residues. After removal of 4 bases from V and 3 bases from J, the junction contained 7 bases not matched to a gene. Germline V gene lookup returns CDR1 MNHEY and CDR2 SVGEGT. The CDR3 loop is CASSSLRQGVYEQYF. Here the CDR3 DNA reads TGTGCCAGCAGTTCGTTAAGACAGGGGGTCTACGAGCAGTACTTC.

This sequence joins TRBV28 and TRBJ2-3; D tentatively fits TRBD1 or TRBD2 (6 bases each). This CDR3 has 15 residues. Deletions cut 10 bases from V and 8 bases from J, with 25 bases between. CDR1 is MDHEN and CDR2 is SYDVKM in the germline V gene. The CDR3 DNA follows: TGTGCCACCCTGATATGGGGGGCGAGGAGGGTTACGCAGTATTTT. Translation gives CATLIWGARRVTQYF.

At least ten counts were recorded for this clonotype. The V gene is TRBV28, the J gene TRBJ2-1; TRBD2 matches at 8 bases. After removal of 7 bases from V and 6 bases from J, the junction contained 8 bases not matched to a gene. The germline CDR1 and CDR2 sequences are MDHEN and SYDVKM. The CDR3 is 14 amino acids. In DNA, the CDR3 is TGTGCCAGCACCCGGGGGGGCCCTCTCAATGAGCAGTTCTTC. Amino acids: CASTRGGPLNEQFF. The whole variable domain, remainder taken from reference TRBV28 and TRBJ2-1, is DVKVTQSSRYLVKRTGEKVFLECVQDMDHENMFWYRQDPGLGLRLIYFSYDVKMKEKGDIPEGYSVSREKKERFSLILESASTNQTSMYLCASTRGGPLNEQFFGPGTRLTVL.

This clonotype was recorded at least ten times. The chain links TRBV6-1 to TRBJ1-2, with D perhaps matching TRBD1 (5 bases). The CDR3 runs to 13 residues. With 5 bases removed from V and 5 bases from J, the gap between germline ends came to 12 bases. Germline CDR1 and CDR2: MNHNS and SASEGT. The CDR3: CASSQPTGYGYTF. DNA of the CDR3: TGTGCCAGCAGTCAGCCCACAGGTTATGGCTACACCTTC.